This entry describes one TCR beta chain. These data originate in a study of shared clonotypes between healthy human individuals. Profiling relied on immunoSEQ multiplex PCR, and the TCRdb table lists in-frame clones only, not all of them. The sample records about 510,000 clones, roughly 95% being singletons. V was cut by 5 bases and J by 10 bases, with 15 bases left in between. The CDR3 has 13 amino acids. From germline, CDR1 is LNHDA and CDR2 SQIVND (reference sequence). This rearrangement joins TRBV19 to TRBJ2-1; D may be TRBD1 (5 bases). The clonotype originates from a woman aged 25-40 years in good health. Sequenced material: naive CD4+ T cells sorted from blood. Documented subset: CD45RA+ positively selected. CDR3 amino acids: CASSPSGILEQFF. The CDR3 region has the DNA TGTGCCAGTAGTCCCTCAGGGATACTAGAGCAGTTCTTC.